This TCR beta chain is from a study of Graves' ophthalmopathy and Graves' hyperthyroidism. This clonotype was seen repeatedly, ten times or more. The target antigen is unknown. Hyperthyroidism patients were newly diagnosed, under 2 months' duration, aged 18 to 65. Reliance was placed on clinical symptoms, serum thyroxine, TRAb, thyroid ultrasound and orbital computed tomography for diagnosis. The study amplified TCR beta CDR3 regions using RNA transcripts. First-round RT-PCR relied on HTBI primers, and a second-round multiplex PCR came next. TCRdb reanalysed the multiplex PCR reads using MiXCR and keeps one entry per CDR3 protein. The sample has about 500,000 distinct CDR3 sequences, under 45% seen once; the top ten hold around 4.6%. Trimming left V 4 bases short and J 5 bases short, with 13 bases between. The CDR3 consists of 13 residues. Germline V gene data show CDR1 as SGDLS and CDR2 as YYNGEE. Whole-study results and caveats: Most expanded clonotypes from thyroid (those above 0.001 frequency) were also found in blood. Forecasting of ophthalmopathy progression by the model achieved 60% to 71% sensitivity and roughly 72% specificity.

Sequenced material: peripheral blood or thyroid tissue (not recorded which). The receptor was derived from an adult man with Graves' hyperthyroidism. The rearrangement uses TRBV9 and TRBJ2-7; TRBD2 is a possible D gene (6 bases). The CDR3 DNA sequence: TGTGCCAGCAGCCAAGGGACTCTCGACGAGCAGTACTTC. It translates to CASSQGTLDEQYF.